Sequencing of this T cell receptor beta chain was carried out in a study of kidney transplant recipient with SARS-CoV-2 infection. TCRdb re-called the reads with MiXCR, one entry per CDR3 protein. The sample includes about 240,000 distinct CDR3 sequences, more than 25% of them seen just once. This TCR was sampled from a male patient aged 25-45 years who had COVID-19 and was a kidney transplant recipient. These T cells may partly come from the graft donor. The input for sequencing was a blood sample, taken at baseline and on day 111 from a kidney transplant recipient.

The CDR3 sequence: CAWSELAGFDEQFF. CDR3 in DNA: TGTGCCTGGAGTGAACTAGCGGGGTTCGATGAGCAGTTCTTC. The chain uses TRBV30 and TRBJ2-1; 10 bases match TRBD2. Losses at the gene ends were 1 base for V and 8 bases for J; bases not matched to a gene: 5. Germline V lookup: CDR1 GTSNPN, CDR2 SVGIG (reference sequence). The CDR3 covers 14 residues.